The rows below give T cell receptor beta chains drawn from one sample of a study of control samples from healthy donors and cancer patients. Sequencing used immunoSEQ multiplex PCR; TCRdb keeps in-frame clones, though not all of them. The data show 400,000 to 500,000 clones, roughly 90% seen once. The sequencing input was PBMCs. The receptor source for this set is a man in his forties with head and neck cancer. CDR3s include the opening cysteine and the closing phenylalanine or tryptophan. D genes are given only for firm matches. Size values are once, few and many counts, or a class for expanded clones, and some rows have none.

>TRBV7-6|TRBJ2-1|NA|NA
TGTGCCAGCAGCTTAGTTAGGGCATCGAGGGATGAGCAGTTCTTC
CASSLVRASRDEQFF
>TRBV6-5|TRBJ1-1|NA|NA
TGTGCCAGCAGACCCGGGGGCGGGACTGAAGCTTTCTTT
CASRPGGGTEAFF
>TRBV4-2|TRBJ1-5|TRBD1|few
TGTGCCAGCAGCCAAGATCCAGGGGGCTCCAATCAGCCCCAGCATTTT
CASSQDPGGSNQPQHF
>TRBV7-9|TRBJ1-1|TRBD1|NA
TGTGCCAGCAGCTTAAGATTGACAGGGGGGGACACTGAAGCTTTCTTT
CASSLRLTGGDTEAFF
>TRBV9|TRBJ1-1|NA|NA
TGTGCCAGCAGCGCAGTAGATGAGGGGAACACTGAAGCTTTCTTT
CASSAVDEGNTEAFF
>TRBV4-1|TRBJ2-1|NA|once
TGCGCCAGCAGCCAAGATCGGGAAGCGGCGAGCTCCTACAATGAGCAGTTCTTC
CASSQDREAASSYNEQFF
>TRBV5-6|TRBJ1-4|TRBD1|NA
TGTGCCAGCAGCCCCCCCGGGACAGGGGGTTTAGCTAATGAAAAACTGTTTTTT
CASSPPGTGGLANEKLFF
>TRBV5-1|TRBJ2-7|TRBD1|NA
TGCGCCAGCAGCTTGGCCGCGGACAGGGTTGACTACGAGCAGTACTTC
CASSLAADRVDYEQYF
>TRBV30|TRBJ1-5|NA|NA
TGTGCCTGGAGCCGACAGAGCAATCAGCCCCAGCATTTT
CAWSRQSNQPQHF
>TRBV5-1|TRBJ2-1|TRBD1|NA
TGCGCCAGCACGAGGACAGGGGACAATGAGCAGTTCTTC
CASTRTGDNEQFF
>TRBV2|TRBJ2-5|TRBD1|NA
TGTGCCAGCAGTGGGTCGGGACAGTTCGGCGAGACCCAGTACTTC
CASSGSGQFGETQYF
>TRBV25-1|TRBJ2-4|TRBD1|NA
TGTGCCACCTCGGACAGGGCGGGGACCAAAAACATTCAGTACTTC
CATSDRAGTKNIQYF
>TRBV5-6|TRBJ2-2|NA|NA
TGTGCCAGCAGCCGTACCCGACAGTATTACACCGGGGAGCTGTTTTTT
CASSRTRQYYTGELFF
>TRBV5-1|TRBJ2-2|NA|once
TGCGCCAGCAGCTTGCGGAGGAACACCGGGGAGCTGTTTTTT
CASSLRRNTGELFF
>TRBV19|TRBJ2-3|TRBD2|NA
TGTGCCAGTAGTACTAGCGGGAGCTACTCAGATACGCAGTATTTT
CASSTSGSYSDTQYF
>TRBV27|TRBJ2-3|NA|NA
TGTGCCAGCAGTATTTGGGGCAGCACAGATACGCAGTATTTT
CASSIWGSTDTQYF
>TRBV9|TRBJ2-5|NA|NA
TGTGCCAGCAGCGTGGCAAAGGAGGAGACCCAGTACTTC
CASSVAKEETQYF
>TRBV19|TRBJ2-3|NA|NA
TGTGCCAGTAGTTTATCCTCCGCGGCAGGCGGGGATACGCAGTATTTT
CASSLSSAAGGDTQYF
>TRBV6-1|TRBJ1-1|NA|few
TGTGCCAGCAGTGAAATCCCCGGCGGGAACACTGAAGCTTTCTTT
CASSEIPGGNTEAFF
>TRBV6-5|TRBJ2-3|NA|NA
TGTGCCAGCAGTTACGGGCGAGGGGCTAGCACAGATACGCAGTATTTT
CASSYGRGASTDTQYF
>TRBV5-1|TRBJ1-2|NA|NA
TGCGCCAGCAGTCTATCAACGGGGGACTATGGCTACACCTTC
CASSLSTGDYGYTF
>TRBV2|TRBJ1-1|NA|NA
TGTGCCAGCAGTGGCCCGAGGGAGGGCACTGAAGCTTTCTTT
CASSGPREGTEAFF
>TRBV6-5|TRBJ1-2|NA|NA
TGTGCCAGCAGTTATAGGGGCCAGACTCCCGTCGGTGGCTACACCTTC
CASSYRGQTPVGGYTF
>TRBV5-6|TRBJ1-5|TRBD1|NA
TGTGCCAGCAGCTCTGCGACAGGGGACAGCAATCAGCCCCAGCATTTT
CASSSATGDSNQPQHF